This TCR beta chain was sequenced for a study of cytomegalovirus exposure and HLA in healthy donors. Study results and limitations: As a later analysis showed, a missense DCLRE1C variant was linked to trimming of TCR beta V- and J-genes. In a later analysis, productive TCRs from donors in an Asian-associated ancestry cluster reportedly carried fewer N-insertions than the cohort mean. A later analysis revealed that TCR association rates differed between HLA loci, peaking at DRB1 and bottoming out at HLA-C.

PCR involved 60 Vbeta and 13 Jbeta primers. Profiled with immunoSEQ multiplex PCR; TCRdb holds only in-frame clones, not every one. The sample has about 280,000 clones, roughly 90% seen once. Germline V gene data show CDR1 as LNHDA and CDR2 as SQIVND (reference sequence). CDR3 length: 15 residues. The V gene end was trimmed by 7 bases and the J gene end by 2 bases; junction bases not matched to a gene: 7. Concerning this clone: Antigen unknown.

The clonotype comes from a woman aged 18 to 35 in good health and CMV-seronegative. The specimen was PBMCs. V is TRBV19 and J is TRBJ1-5, with 8 bases fitting TRBD1. CDR3 DNA: TGTGCCAGTATAAGCAGGGGGCAAGGCAATCAGCCCCAGCATTTT. It codes for CASISRGQGNQPQHF.